This T cell receptor (beta chain) was retrieved from a study of T cells after yellow fever vaccination. Study results and caveats: Subsequent to the booster, the majority of primary-vaccination clones reappeared (96% CD4, 88% CD8).

In its sample, this clonotype was seen once. Its antigen remains unknown. TCRdb passed the 5' RACE reads through MiXCR, listing each CDR3 protein once. The table lists under 550,000 distinct CDR3 sequences, 21% of them singletons. This CDR3 has 15 residues. V dropped 3 bases and J dropped 2 bases, with 11 bases sitting between them. Germline assignment: CDR1 MGHRA and CDR2 YSYEKL. The specimen was PBMCs, collected 21 days after the first yellow fever vaccination. The clonotype was recovered from a man aged 18 to 35 who received the YFV17D yellow fever vaccine. The chain employs TRBV4-1 and TRBJ1-3, with D unresolved. Here the CDR3 DNA reads TGCGCCAGCAGCCAGTACAATTCGGCTGGAAACACCATATATTTT. It encodes CASSQYNSAGNTIYF.